This record looks at one TCR beta chain sequence and its context. This entry belongs to a study of blood T cell repertoires in COVID-19. In the original workflow: Reference gene primer amplification gave estimated nucleated cell counts. The method was immunoSEQ multiplex PCR; TCRdb's version includes in-frame clones alone and lacks a portion of them. That table supplies the V and J calls and clone size; D and trimming were determined from the DNA. The data contain about 430,000 clones, 88% of them singletons. The V segment lost 5 bases and the J segment 5 bases; nucleotides outside the gene matches: 7. Germline V gene data show CDR1 as MNHEY and CDR2 as SMNVEV (reference sequence). The CDR3 totals 16 residues.

V is TRBV27 and J is TRBJ2-2; 11 positions match TRBD2. This TCR came from a woman in her twenties or thirties with acute COVID-19. Specimen: PBMCs or T cells enriched from blood (not recorded which). The DNA of the CDR3 is TGTGCCAGCAGTCCCTATCTAGCGGGGGGAACCGGGGAGCTGTTTTTT. Residues: CASSPYLAGGTGELFF.